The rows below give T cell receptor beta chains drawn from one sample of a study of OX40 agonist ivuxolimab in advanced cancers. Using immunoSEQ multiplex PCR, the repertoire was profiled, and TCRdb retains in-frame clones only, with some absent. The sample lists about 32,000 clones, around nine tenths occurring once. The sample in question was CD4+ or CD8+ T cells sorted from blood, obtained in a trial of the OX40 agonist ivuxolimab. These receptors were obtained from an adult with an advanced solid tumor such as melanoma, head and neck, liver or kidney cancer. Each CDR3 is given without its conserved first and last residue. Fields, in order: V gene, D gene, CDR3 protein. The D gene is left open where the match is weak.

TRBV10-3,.,AINTGIEETQY
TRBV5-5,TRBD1,ASSLQGPLYEQY
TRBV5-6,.,ASSLAGTVYNQPQH
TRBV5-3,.,ARSRRDLLAKNIQY
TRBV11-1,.,ASSPRPGQIWYEQY
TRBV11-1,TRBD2,ASSLIRAGGPGEQF
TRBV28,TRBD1,ASSLQGQDLTYEQY
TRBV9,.,ASSSRFDGSGEQF
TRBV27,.,ASSARGSYNEQF
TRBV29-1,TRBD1,SVGTGSSHEQF
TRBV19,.,ASSMLGGNTEAF
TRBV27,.,ASREAGVGNTIY
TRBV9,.,ASSVATKGTLNTGELF
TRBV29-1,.,SVVSPQHHYNEQF
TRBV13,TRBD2,ASSTRPGLAEETQY
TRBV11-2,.,ASSFWHGIAKNIQY
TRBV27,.,ASSLVRGARQPQH
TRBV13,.,ASSTTLGETQY
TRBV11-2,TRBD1,ASSHLNRGSYEQY
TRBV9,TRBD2,ASSVVAGGPGEQY
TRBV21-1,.,ASSKARDRGEQY
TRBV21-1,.,ASGGGALENKRAYEQY
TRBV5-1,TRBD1,ASGVKGQGDQPQH
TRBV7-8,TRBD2,ASSPGLARYEQY
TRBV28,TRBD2,ASSLFAGGTDTQY
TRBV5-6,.,ASSWGTGGGYEQY
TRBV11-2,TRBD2,ASRGASGRVNEQF
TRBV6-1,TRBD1,ASSVDRAWYEQY
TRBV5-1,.,ASSLEGLEQF
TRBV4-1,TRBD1,ASSQDPGTVETQY
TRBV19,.,ASSMVIAYEQY
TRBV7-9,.,ASSFPFSPNTGELF
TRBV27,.,ASRFGIGANVLT
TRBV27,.,ASSPPTIASTDTQY
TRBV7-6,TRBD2,ASSSVSLAGDSYNEQF
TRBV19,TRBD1,ATLGQGTTYEQY
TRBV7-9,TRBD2,ASSDGREIFDYEQY
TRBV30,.,ACLKGGELF
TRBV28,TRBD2,ASRFGWELAGRKYEQY
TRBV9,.,ASSVAHTIY
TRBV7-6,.,ASSRSVGPQYEQY
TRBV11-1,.,ASSLAWRSTLSGNTIY
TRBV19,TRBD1,ASSKSGTEH
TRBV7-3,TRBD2,ASSYLAGDTYNEQF
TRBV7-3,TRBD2,ASSVGAGGNEQF
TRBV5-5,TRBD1,ASSVDRNVQVEKLF
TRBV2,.,ARDEWRDRWETQY
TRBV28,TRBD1,ASRLNHGDRVWCEQY
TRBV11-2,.,ASSPFGGRYEQF
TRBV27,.,ASSLYPPDEQF
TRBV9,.,ASSPGPGSPNYGYT
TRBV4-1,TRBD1,ASSPFRQGEEKLF
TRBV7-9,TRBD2,ASSLALADYEQY
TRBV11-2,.,ASSLVGANVLT
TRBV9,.,ASSPSGPTHEQY